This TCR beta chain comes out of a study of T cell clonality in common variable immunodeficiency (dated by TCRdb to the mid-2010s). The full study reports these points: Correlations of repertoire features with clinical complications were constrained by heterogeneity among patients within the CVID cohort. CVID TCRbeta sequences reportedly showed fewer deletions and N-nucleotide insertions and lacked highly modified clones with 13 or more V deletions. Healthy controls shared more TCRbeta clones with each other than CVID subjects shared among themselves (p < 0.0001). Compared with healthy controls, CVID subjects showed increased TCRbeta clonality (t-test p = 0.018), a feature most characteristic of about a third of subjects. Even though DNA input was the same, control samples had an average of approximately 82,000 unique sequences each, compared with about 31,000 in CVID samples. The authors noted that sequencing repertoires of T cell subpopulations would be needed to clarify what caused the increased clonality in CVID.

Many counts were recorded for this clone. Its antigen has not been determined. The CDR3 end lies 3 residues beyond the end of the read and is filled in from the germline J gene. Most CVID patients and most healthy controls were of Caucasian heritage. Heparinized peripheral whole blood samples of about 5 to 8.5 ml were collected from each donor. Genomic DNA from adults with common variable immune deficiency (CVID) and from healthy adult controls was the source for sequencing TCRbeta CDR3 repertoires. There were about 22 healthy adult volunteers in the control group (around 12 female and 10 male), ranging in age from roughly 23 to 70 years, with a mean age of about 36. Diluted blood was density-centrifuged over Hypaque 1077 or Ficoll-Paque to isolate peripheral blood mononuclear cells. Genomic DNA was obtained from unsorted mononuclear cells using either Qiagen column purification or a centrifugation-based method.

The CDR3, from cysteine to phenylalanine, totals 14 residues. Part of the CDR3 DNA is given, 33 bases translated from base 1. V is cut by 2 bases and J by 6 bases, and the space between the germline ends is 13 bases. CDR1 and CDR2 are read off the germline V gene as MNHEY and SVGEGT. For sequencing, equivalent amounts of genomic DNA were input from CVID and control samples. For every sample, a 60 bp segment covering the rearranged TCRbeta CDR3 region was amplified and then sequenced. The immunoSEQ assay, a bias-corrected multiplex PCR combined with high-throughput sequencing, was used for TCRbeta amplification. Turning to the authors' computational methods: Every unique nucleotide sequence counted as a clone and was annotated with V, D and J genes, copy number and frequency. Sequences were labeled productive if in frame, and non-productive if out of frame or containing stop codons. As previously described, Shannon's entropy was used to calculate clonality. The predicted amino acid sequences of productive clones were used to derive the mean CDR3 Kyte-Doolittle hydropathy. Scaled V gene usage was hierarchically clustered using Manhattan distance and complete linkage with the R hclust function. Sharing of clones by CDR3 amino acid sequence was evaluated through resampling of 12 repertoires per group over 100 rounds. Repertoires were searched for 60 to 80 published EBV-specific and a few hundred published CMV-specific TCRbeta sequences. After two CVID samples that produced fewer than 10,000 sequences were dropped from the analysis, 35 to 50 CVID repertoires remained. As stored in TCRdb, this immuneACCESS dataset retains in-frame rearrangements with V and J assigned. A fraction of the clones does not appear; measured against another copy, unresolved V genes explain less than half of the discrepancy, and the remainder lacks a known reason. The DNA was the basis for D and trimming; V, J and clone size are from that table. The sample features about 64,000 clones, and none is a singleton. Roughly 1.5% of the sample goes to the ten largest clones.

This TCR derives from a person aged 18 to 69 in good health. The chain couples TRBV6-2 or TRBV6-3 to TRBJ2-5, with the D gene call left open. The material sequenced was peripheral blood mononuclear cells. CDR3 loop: CASSYIASPQTQYF. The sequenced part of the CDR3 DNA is TGTGCCAGCAGTTACATAGCTAGTCCCCAGACC.